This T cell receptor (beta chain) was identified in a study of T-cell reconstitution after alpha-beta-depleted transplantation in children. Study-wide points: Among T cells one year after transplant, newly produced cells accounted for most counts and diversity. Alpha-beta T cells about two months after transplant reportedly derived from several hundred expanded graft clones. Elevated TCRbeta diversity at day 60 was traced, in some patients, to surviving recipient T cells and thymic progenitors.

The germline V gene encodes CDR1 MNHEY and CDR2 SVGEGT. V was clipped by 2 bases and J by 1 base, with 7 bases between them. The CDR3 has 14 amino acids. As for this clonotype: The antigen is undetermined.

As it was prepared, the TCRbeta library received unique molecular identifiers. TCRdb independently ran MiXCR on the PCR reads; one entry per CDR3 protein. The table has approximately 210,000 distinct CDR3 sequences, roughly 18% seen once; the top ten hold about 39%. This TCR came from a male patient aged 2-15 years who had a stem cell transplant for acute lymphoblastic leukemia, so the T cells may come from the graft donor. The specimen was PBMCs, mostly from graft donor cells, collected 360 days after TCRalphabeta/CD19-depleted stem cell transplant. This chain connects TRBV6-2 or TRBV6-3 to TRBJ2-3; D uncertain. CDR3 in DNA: TGTGCCAGCAGTTACGATGGGGGCACAGATACGCAGTATTTT. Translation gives CASSYDGGTDTQYF.